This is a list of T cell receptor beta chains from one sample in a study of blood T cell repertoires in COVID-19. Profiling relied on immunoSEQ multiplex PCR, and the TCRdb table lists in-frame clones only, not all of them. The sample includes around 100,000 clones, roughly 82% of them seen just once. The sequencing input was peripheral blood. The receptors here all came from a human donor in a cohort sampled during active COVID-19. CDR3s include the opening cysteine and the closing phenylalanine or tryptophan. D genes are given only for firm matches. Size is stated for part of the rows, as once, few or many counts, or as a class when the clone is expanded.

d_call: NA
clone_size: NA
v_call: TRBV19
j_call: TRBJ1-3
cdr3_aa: CASSIVQVAATSGNTIYF
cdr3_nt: TGTGCCAGTAGTATAGTACAGGTGGCAGCCACATCTGGAAACACCATATATTTT

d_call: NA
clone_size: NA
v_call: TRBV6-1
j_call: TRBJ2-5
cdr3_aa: CASSEVHRAGETQYF
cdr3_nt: TGTGCCAGCAGTGAAGTGCACAGGGCAGGAGAGACCCAGTACTTC

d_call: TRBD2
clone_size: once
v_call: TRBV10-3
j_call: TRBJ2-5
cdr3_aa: CATRNSGTSGGTRETQYF
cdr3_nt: TGTGCCACCCGGAATTCCGGGACTAGCGGGGGCACGCGGGAGACCCAGTACTTC

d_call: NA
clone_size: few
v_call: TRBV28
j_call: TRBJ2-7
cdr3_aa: CASSLRTPSYEQYF
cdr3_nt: TGTGCCAGCAGTCTTAGGACACCCTCCTACGAGCAGTACTTC

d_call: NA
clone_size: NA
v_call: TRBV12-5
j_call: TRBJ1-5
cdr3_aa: CASGIGGNQPQHF
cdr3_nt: TGTGCTAGTGGCATAGGGGGCAATCAGCCCCAGCATTTT

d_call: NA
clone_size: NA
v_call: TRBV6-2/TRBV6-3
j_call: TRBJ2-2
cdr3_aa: CASSLTTNRETGELFF
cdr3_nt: TGTGCCAGCAGTCTCACCACCAACAGGGAAACCGGGGAGCTGTTTTTT

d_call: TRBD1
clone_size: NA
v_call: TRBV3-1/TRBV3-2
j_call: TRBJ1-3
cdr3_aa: CASSQGSGGSDTIYF
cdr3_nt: TGTGCCAGCAGCCAGGGATCAGGGGGGTCGGACACCATATATTTT

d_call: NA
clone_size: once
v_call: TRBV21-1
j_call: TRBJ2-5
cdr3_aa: CASARTSGGQETQYF
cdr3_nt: TGTGCCAGCGCTAGAACTAGCGGGGGCCAAGAGACCCAGTACTTC

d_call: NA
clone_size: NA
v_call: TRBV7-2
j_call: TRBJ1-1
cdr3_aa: CASSLASGTEAFF
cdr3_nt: TGTGCCAGCAGCTTAGCGTCAGGGACTGAAGCTTTCTTT

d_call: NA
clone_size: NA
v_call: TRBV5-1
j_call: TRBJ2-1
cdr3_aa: CASSLPGISAAKEQFF
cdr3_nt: TGCGCCAGCAGCCTTCCTGGAATTAGCGCAGCCAAGGAGCAGTTCTTC

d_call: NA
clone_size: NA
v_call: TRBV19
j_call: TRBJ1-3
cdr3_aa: CASSSAASSSGNTIYF
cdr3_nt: TGTGCCAGTAGTAGTGCGGCGTCAAGCTCTGGAAACACCATATATTTT

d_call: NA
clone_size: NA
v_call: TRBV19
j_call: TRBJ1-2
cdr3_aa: CASSYRDGYTF
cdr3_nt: TGTGCCAGTAGCTACAGGGATGGCTACACCTTC

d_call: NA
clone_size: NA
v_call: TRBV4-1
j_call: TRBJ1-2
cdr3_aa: CASSQEQGPYGYTF
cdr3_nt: TGCGCCAGCAGCCAAGAACAGGGCCCTTATGGCTACACCTTC

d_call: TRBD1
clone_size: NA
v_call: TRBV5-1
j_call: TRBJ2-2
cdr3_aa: CASRLGQGNTGELFF
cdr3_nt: TGCGCCAGCAGGTTGGGACAGGGCAATACCGGGGAGCTGTTTTTT

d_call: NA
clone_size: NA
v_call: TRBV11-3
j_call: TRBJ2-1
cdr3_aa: CASSLERGNEQFF
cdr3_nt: TGTGCCAGCAGCTTAGAACGGGGTAATGAGCAGTTCTTC

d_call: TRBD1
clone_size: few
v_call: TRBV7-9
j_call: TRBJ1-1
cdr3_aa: CASSLRTGRNTEAFF
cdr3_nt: TGTGCCAGCAGCCTCCGGACAGGGAGGAACACTGAAGCTTTCTTT

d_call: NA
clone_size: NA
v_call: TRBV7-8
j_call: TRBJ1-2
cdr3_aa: CASSLGVGVNYGYTF
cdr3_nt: TGTGCCAGCAGCTTAGGAGTAGGGGTGAACTATGGCTACACCTTC

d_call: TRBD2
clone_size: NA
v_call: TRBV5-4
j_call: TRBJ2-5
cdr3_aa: CASSLEGTGTGGETQYF
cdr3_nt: TGTGCCAGCAGCTTGGAAGGGACTGGGACGGGGGGGGAGACCCAGTACTTC

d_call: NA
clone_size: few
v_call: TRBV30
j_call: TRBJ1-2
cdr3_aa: CAWSTGTPGYTF
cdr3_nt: TGTGCCTGGAGTACAGGGACGCCTGGCTACACCTTC

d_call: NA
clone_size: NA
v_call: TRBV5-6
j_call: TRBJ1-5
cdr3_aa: CASSYSRFRNQPQHF
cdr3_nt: TGTGCCAGCAGTTACTCCCGGTTTCGCAATCAGCCCCAGCATTTT

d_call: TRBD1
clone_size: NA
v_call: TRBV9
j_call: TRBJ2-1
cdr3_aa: CASSVALGQGALNEQFF
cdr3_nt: TGTGCCAGCAGCGTAGCTTTGGGACAGGGGGCGCTCAATGAGCAGTTCTTC

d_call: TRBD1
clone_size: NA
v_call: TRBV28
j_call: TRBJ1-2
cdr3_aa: CASKGVQGWKNGYTF
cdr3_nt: TGTGCCAGCAAGGGGGTACAGGGGTGGAAGAATGGCTACACCTTC